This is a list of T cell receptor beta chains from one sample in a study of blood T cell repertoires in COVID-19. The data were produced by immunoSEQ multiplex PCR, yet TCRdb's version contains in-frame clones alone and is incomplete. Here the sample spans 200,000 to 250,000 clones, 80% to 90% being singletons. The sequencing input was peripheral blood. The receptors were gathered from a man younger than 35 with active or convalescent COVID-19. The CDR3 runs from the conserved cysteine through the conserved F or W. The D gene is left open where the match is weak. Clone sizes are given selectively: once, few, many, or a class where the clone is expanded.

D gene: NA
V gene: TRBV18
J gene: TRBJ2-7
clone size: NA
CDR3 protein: CASSQAESYEQYF
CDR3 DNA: TGTGCCAGCTCACAGGCGGAATCCTACGAGCAGTACTTC

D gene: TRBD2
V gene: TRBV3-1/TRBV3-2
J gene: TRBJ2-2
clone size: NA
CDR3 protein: CASSPTSGSVGELFF
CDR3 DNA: TGTGCCAGCAGCCCGACTAGCGGGAGTGTCGGGGAGCTGTTTTTT

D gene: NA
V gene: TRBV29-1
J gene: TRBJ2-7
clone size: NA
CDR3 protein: CSVDVAYEQYF
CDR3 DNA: TGCAGCGTTGATGTAGCCTACGAGCAGTACTTC

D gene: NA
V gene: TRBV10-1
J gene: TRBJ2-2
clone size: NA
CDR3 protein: CARRQGPRLADTGELFF
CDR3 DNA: TGCGCCCGAAGACAGGGGCCCCGACTAGCGGACACCGGGGAGCTGTTTTTT

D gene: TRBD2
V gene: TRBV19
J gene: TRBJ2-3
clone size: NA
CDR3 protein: CASSIVSGGADTQYF
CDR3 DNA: TGTGCCAGTAGTATAGTTTCGGGAGGGGCAGATACGCAGTATTTT

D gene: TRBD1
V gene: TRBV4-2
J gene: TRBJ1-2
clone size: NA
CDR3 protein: CASSQDLGQGPSYTF
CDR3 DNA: TGTGCCAGCAGCCAAGATCTTGGACAGGGCCCGAGCTACACCTTC

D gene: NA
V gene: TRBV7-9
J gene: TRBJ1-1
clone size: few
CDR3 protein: CASTWPSNTEAFF
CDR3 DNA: TGTGCCAGCACTTGGCCCTCCAACACTGAAGCTTTCTTT

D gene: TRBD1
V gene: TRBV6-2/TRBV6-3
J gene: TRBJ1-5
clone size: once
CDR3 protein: CASSYVSGQGYQPQHF
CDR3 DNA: TGTGCCAGCAGTTACGTCTCGGGACAGGGCTATCAGCCCCAGCATTTT

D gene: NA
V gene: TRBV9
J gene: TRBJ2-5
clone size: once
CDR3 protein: CASSARIRGAGSQETQYF
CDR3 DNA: TGTGCCAGCAGCGCTCGAATTAGGGGTGCGGGATCACAAGAGACCCAGTACTTC

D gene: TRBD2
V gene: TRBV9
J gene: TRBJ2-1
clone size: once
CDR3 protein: CASSAFEREEYNEQFF
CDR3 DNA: TGTGCCAGCAGCGCTTTTGAGCGGGAGGAGTACAATGAGCAGTTCTTC

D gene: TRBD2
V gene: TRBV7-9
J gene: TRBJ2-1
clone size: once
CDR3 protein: CASSSDMGLAGSSYNEQFF
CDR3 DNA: TGTGCCAGCAGCTCAGACATGGGACTAGCGGGAAGCTCCTACAATGAGCAGTTCTTC

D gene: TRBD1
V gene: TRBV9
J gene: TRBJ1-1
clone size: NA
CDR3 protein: CASSAGGQGEAFF
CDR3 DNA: TGTGCCAGCAGCGCGGGGGGACAGGGAGAAGCTTTCTTT

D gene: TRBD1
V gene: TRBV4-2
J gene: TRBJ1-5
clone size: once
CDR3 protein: CASSQDRQGHQPQHF
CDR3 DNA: TGTGCCAGCAGCCAAGATAGACAGGGCCATCAGCCCCAGCATTTT

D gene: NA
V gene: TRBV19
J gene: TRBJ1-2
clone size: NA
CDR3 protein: CASSISSRDNNGYTF
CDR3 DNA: TGTGCCAGTAGTATTTCGAGTCGGGACAACAATGGCTACACCTTC